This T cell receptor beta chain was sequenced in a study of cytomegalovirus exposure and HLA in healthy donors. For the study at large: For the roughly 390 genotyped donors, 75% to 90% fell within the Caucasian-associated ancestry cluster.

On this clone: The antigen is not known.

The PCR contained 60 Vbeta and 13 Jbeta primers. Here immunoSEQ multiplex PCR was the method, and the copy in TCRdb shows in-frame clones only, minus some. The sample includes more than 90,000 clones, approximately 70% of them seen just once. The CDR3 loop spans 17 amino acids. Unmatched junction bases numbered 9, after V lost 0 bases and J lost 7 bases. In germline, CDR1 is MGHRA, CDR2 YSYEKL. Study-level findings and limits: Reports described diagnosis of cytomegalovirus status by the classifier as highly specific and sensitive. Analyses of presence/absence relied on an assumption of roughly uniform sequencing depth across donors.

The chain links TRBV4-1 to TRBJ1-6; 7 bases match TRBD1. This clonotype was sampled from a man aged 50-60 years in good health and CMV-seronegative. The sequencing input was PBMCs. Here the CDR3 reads CASSQDRQGHENSPLHF. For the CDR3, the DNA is TGCGCCAGCAGCCAAGACAGACAGGGCCATGAGAATTCACCCCTCCACTTT.